This T cell receptor beta chain was recorded in a study of blood T cell repertoires in COVID-19. The overall study: COVID-19 samples collected from the United States, Italy and Spain covered acute and convalescent phases. Sources were T cells, B-cell-depleted T cells, or PBMCs; the material itself was cDNA or gDNA.

The V segment lost 5 bases and the J segment 1 base; nucleotides outside the gene matches: 7. This CDR3 contains 15 residues. CDR1 is SEHNR and CDR2 is FQNEAQ in the germline V gene (reference sequence). The repertoire was sequenced with immunoSEQ multiplex PCR; TCRdb's copy has only in-frame clones and lacks some. The sample consists of approximately 88,000 clones, 65% to 85% of them appearing once. Patients in Seattle were enrolled during active infection, then followed longitudinally. The V gene is TRBV7-9, the J gene TRBJ2-7; 8 bases match TRBD1. Specimen: peripheral blood. This TCR derives from an older man with COVID-19, enrolled during active disease. The DNA for the CDR3 is TGTGCCAGCAGCACCGGGACAGGAAGGTCCTACGAGCAGTACTTC. Translation gives CASSTGTGRSYEQYF.